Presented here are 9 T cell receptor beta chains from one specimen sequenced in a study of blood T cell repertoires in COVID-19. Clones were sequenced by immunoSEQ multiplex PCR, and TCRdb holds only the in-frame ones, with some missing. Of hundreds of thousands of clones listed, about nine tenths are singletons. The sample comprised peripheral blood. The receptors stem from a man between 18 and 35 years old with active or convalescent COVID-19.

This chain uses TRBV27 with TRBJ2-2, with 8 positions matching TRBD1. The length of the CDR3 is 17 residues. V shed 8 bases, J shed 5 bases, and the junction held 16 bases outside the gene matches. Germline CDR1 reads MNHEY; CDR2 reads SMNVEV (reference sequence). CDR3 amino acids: CASGTGRGRIGTGELFF. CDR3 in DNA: TGTGCCAGCGGAACGGGCAGGGGGCGAATTGGTACCGGGGAGCTGTTTTTT.

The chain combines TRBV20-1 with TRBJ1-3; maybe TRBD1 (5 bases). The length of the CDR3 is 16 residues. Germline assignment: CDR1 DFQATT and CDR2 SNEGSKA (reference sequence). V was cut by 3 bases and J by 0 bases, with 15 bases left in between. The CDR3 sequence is CSASPVGGYSGNTIYF. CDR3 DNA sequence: TGCAGTGCTAGTCCTGTGGGGGGATACTCTGGAAACACCATATATTTT.

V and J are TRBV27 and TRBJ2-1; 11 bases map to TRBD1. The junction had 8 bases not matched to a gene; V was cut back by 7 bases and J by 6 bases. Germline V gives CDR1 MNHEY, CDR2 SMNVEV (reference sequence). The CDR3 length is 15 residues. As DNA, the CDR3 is TGTGCCAGCATCCATTTCGGGACAGGGGGCAATGAGCAGTTCTTC. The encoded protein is CASIHFGTGGNEQFF.

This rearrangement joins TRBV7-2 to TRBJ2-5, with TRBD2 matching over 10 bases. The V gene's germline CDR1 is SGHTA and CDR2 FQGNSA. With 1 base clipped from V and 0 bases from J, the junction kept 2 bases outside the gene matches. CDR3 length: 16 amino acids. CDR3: CASSLGLAGDQETQYF. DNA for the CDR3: TGTGCCAGCAGCTTAGGGCTAGCGGGGGACCAAGAGACCCAGTACTTC.

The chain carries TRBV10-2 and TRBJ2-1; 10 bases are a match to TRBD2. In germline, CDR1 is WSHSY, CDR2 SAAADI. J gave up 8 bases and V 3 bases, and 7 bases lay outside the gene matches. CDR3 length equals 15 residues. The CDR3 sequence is CASSEVLAGDDEQFF. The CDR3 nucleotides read TGCGCCAGCAGTGAAGTCCTAGCGGGAGACGATGAGCAGTTCTTC.

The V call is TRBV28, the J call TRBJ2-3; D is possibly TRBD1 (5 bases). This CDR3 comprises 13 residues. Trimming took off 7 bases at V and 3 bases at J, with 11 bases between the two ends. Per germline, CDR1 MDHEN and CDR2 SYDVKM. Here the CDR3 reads CASTSQETDTQYF. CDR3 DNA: TGTGCCAGCACATCACAGGAAACAGATACGCAGTATTTT.

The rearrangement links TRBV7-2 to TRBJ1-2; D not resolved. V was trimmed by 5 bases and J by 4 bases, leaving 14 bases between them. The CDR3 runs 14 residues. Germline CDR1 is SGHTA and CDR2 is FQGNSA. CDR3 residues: CASSPLRSVYGYTF. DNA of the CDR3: TGTGCCAGCAGCCCCCTGCGCTCGGTCTATGGCTACACCTTC.

The CDR3 bases are TGTGCCAGCACCGTTGCGGGGATAACGATTGATACGCAGTATTTT. Its translation is CASTVAGITIDTQYF. This chain joins TRBV2 and TRBJ2-3, with D maybe TRBD2 (6 bases). This CDR3 region has 15 residues. CDR1 is SNHLY, CDR2 FYNNEI, per germline. V lost 7 bases, J lost 6 bases, and 20 bases lay in between.

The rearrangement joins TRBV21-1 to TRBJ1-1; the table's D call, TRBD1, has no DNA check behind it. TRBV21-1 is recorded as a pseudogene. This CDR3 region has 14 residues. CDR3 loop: CASKRKGVNTEAFF. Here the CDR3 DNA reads TGTGCCAGCAAAAGGAAGGGGGTGAACACTGAAGCTTTCTTT.